One sample yielded the 26 T cell receptor beta chains listed below, sequenced in a study of T cells in Graves' hyperthyroidism and ophthalmopathy. TCR beta CDR3 regions were amplified from RNA transcripts. With the HTBI primer set, the TCR CDR3 went through a first round of RT-PCR. TCRdb re-called the multiplex PCR reads through MiXCR, storing one row per CDR3 protein. This table holds 300,000 to 450,000 distinct CDR3 sequences, 15% to 20% found once. The sample was blood. Receptor source: a woman in her thirties or forties with Graves' ophthalmopathy.

At least ten counts were recorded for this clonotype. The gene calls are TRBV6-1 and TRBJ1-1; no clear D gene. The CDR3 loop spans 14 amino acids. Trimming removed 6 bases from V and 0 bases from J, with 11 bases in between. Per germline, CDR1 MNHNS and CDR2 SASEGT. In nucleotides, the CDR3 is TGTGCCAGCAGACCTTCGACGGTGAACACTGAAGCTTTCTTT. Translation: CASRPSTVNTEAFF.

This clonotype was detected many times. The chain recombines TRBV6-4 with TRBJ1-1, with 8 bases that match TRBD1. V dropped 2 bases and J dropped 7; count of bases not matched to a gene: 15. This CDR3 has 17 residues. Germline V gene lookup returns CDR1 MRHNA and CDR2 SNTAGT. The CDR3 nucleotides read TGTGCCAGCAGTGACCGGAAGTGGAGACAGGGGACGGGTGAAGCTTTCTTT. This codes for CASSDRKWRQGTGEAFF.

This clonotype has ten or more counts. Being one base from a much bigger clone, this may be a read error. This chain links TRBV6-1 with TRBJ2-7, with 8 bases fitting TRBD1. V dropped 6 bases and J dropped 2; count of bases not matched to a gene: 12. Germline V gene sequence: CDR1 MNHNS, CDR2 SASEGT. This CDR3 comprises 16 residues. CDR3: CASSCLDRGLPYEQYF. DNA for the CDR3: TGTGCCAGCAGCTGTCTCGACAGGGGCCTGCCCTACGAGCAGTACTTC.

This clonotype was detected a few times. The chain employs TRBV6-5 and TRBJ2-7; D might be TRBD2 (6 bases). The CDR3 length is 14 residues. Germline lookup yields CDR1 MNHEY and CDR2 SVGAGI. Trimming left V 1 base short and J 7 bases short, with 14 bases between. CDR3 coding DNA: TGTGCCAGCAGTTACTATGGGGCGCGGGGAGAGCAGTACTTC. It codes for CASSYYGARGEQYF.

Ten or more counts support this clonotype. The V gene is TRBV12-3 or TRBV12-4, the J gene TRBJ1-2, with 8 bases identical to TRBD1. The CDR3 extends over 12 amino acids. V lost 6 bases and J lost 8; bases outside the gene matches: 5. The CDR3 loop reads CASRLDRGGYTF. The CDR3, as DNA: TGTGCCAGCAGACTAGACAGGGGAGGCTACACCTTC.

This clonotype came up many times. The CDR3 loop is CSARGFSTSGSFYEQYF. The CDR3 DNA is TGCAGTGCTAGGGGGTTTTCGACTAGCGGGAGTTTCTACGAGCAGTACTTC. The gene calls are TRBV20-1 and TRBJ2-7; 12 positions agree with TRBD2. CDR3 length: 17 amino acids. Germline CDR1 reads DFQATT; CDR2 reads SNEGSKA (reference sequence). Unmatched junction bases numbered 12, after V lost 3 bases and J lost 3 bases.

A word on this clonotype: Relative to the germline gene, one junction end is altered; a read error may explain this. The genes are TRBV6-1 and TRBJ2-7; a weak D match, TRBD2 (7 bases). Germline CDR1 MNHNS, CDR2 SASEGT. The CDR3 contains 12 residues. CDR3 DNA sequence: TGTGCCATCAGTGCAGGGGACTACGAGCAGCACTTC. Translating it yields CAISAGDYEQHF.

This clonotype was detected many times. V and J are TRBV28 and TRBJ2-5, with a tentative D call TRBD2 (6 bases). Germline V gene sequence: CDR1 MDHEN, CDR2 SYDVKM. V was trimmed by 6 bases and J by 1 base, leaving 9 bases between them. The CDR3 totals 13 residues. Here the CDR3 reads CASSRGFQETQYF. As DNA, the CDR3 is TGTGCCAGCAGCCGGGGGTTCCAAGAGACCCAGTACTTC.

At least ten counts were recorded for this clonotype. This chain links TRBV27 with TRBJ1-6; 8 positions match TRBD1. V dropped 5 bases and J dropped 4; count of bases not matched to a gene: 4. The length of the CDR3 is 15 residues. Germline values: CDR1 MNHEY, CDR2 SMNVEV (reference sequence). The DNA for the CDR3 is TGTGCCAGCAGTACCGGGACAGGTTATAATTCACCCCTCCACTTT. Protein product: CASSTGTGYNSPLHF.

In its sample, this clonotype was seen many times. V is TRBV6-2 or TRBV6-3 and J is TRBJ1-2; 8 positions match TRBD1. Trimming took 1 base from V and 5 from J; bases not matched to a gene: 15. The CDR3 length is 18 residues. Per germline, CDR1 MNHEY and CDR2 SVGEGT. The CDR3 DNA reads TGTGCCAGCAGTTACTTCAAAGGACAGGGCCAGGATACATATGGCTACACCTTC. It specifies CASSYFKGQGQDTYGYTF.

This clonotype has at least ten counts. This sequence joins TRBV4-1 and TRBJ2-4, with 8 bases identical to TRBD2. The CDR3 totals 13 residues. V lost 4 bases to trimming and J lost 10 bases; unmatched junction nucleotides: 6. CDR1 and CDR2 from the germline V gene are MGHRA and YSYEKL. The CDR3 nucleotides read TGCGCCAGCAGCCTTGAACCGGGAGGGATTCAGTACTTC. Translated: CASSLEPGGIQYF.

This clonotype was counted ten times or more. V gene TRBV7-2 combines with J gene TRBJ2-4, with TRBD1 matching over 7 bases. CDR3 length: 14 amino acids. Per germline, CDR1 SGHTA and CDR2 FQGNSA. After removal of 5 bases from V and 9 bases from J, the junction contained 10 bases not matched to a gene. CDR3: CASSPPPGGGIQYF. CDR3 nucleotide sequence: TGTGCCAGCAGCCCGCCCCCAGGGGGTGGCATTCAGTACTTC.

This clonotype was counted many times. This chain joins TRBV11-2 and TRBJ2-7; TRBD2 might be the D (6 bases). In germline, CDR1 is SGHAT, CDR2 FQNNGV. With 3 bases removed from V and 0 bases from J, the gap between germline ends came to 15 bases. The CDR3 contains 16 residues. CDR3 sequence reads: CASSFLAVRSSYEQYF. The CDR3 bases are TGTGCCAGCAGCTTCTTAGCGGTCCGCAGCTCCTACGAGCAGTACTTC.

This clonotype was counted many times. This rearrangement joins TRBV6-4 to TRBJ1-2; 10 nucleotides line up with TRBD1. V was clipped by 2 bases and J by 3 bases; unmatched bases: 3. The CDR3 loop spans 15 amino acids. Germline loops: CDR1 MRHNA, CDR2 SNTAGT. CDR3 in DNA: TGTGCCAGCAGTGACCCGGGACAGGGGTACTATGGCTACACCTTC. Translated: CASSDPGQGYYGYTF.

In its sample, this clonotype was seen many times. The V call is TRBV12-5, the J call TRBJ2-2; D might be TRBD2 (6 bases). The germline gives CDR1 LGHNT, CDR2 FRNRAP. This CDR3 comprises 14 residues. The V end lost 0 bases, the J end lost 5 bases, and 7 bases lay between the germline ends. The CDR3 loop reads CASGLVAGTGELFF. The CDR3 coding sequence is TGTGCTAGTGGTTTGGTTGCGGGAACCGGGGAGCTGTTTTTT.

This clonotype was recorded many times. The chain joins TRBV7-2 to TRBJ2-4; possibly TRBD1 or TRBD2 for D (6 bases each). With 6 bases removed from V and 6 bases from J, the gap between germline ends came to 18 bases. The CDR3 sequence is 15 residues long. Germline V CDR1 and CDR2: SGHTA, FQGNSA. CDR3 nucleotides: TGTGCCAGCAGTCCCGGGGGCGCGAGTGGAAACATTCAGTACTTC. This sequence encodes CASSPGGASGNIQYF.

This clonotype was picked up a small number of times. The chain carries TRBV11-2 and TRBJ2-5; 11 bases map to TRBD2. CDR1 and CDR2 from the germline V gene are SGHAT and FQNNGV. Trimming took 4 bases from V and 5 from J; bases not matched to a gene: 6. This CDR3 is built from 15 residues. The CDR3 protein is CASSSSSGRRETQYF. In DNA, the CDR3 is TGTGCCAGCAGCTCCTCTAGCGGGAGGCGGGAGACCCAGTACTTC.

This clonotype was recorded at least ten times. The chain links TRBV20-1 to TRBJ1-3; D is undetermined. Germline-derived CDR1 and CDR2 are DFQATT and SNEGSKA (reference sequence). The CDR3 runs 13 residues. Trimming stripped 3 bases from V and 3 bases from J, with 9 bases between. The CDR3 sequence is CSASVGGGNTIYF. CDR3 nucleotides: TGCAGTGCTAGTGTAGGAGGTGGAAACACCATATATTTT.

This clonotype appeared many times. This rearrangement joins TRBV5-1 to TRBJ2-7; 12 bases match TRBD2. The CDR3 extends over 16 amino acids. The trim removed 4 bases at V and 2 bases at J, leaving 7 bases unmatched. From germline, CDR1 is SGHRS and CDR2 YFSETQ. The CDR3 is CASSQRTSGTAYEQYF. CDR3 nucleotide sequence: TGCGCCAGCAGCCAAAGGACTAGCGGGACCGCCTACGAGCAGTACTTC.

This clonotype was found many times. Relative to the germline gene, one junction end is altered; a read error may explain this. This sequence joins TRBV7-7 and TRBJ2-7, with D possibly TRBD2 on 6 matching bases. CDR3 size: 14 residues. The germline V gene has CDR1 SSHAT and CDR2 FNYEAQ (reference sequence). CDR3 residues: CASSLAPGVEEQYF. CDR3 nucleotide sequence: TGTGCTAGCAGCTTAGCACCGGGAGTGGAAGAGCAGTACTTC.

This clonotype was observed many times. This chain links TRBV5-6 with TRBJ1-3; D unclear. CDR3 size: 14 residues. CDR1 and CDR2 from the germline V gene are SGHDT and YYEEEE. Trimming stripped 4 bases from V and 3 bases from J, with 11 bases between. This CDR3 reads CASSPTPDGNTIYF. CDR3 DNA sequence: TGTGCCAGCAGCCCGACCCCGGATGGAAACACCATATATTTT.

This clonotype was seen many times. This chain uses TRBV2 with TRBJ2-7, with a weak D call TRBD2 (6 bases). Per germline, CDR1 SNHLY and CDR2 FYNNEI. The germline V and J ends were trimmed by 7 bases and 0 bases, with 10 bases remaining between them. The CDR3 spans 13 residues. DNA for the CDR3: TGTGCCAGCAATGCGGGAAACTCCTACGAGCAGTACTTC. This sequence encodes CASNAGNSYEQYF. The full variable domain, in which reference TRBV2 and TRBJ2-7 provide the parts outside the CDR3, is EPEVTQTPSHQVTQMGQEVILRCVPISNHLYFYWYRQILGQKVEFLVSFYNNEISEKSEIFDDQFSVERPDGSNFTLKIRSTKLEDSAMYFCASNAGNSYEQYFGPGTRLTVT.

The chain joins TRBV27 to TRBJ2-7; TRBD1 matches 10 bases. Trimming removed 0 bases from V and 4 bases from J; junction bases left unmatched: 6. CDR1 and CDR2 (germline): MNHEY, SMNVEV (reference sequence). This CDR3 region has 16 residues. In nucleotides, the CDR3 is TGTGCCAGCAGTTTATCCGGGACAGGGGTTTCTTACGAGCAGTACTTC. This gives the protein CASSLSGTGVSYEQYF.

This clonotype was counted many times. The rearrangement uses TRBV14 and TRBJ1-1; D call uncertain. The V and J ends lost 2 bases and 10 bases respectively, with 14 bases between them. The CDR3 has 13 residues. Germline loops: CDR1 SGHDN, CDR2 FVKESK. DNA for the CDR3: TGTGCCAGCAGCCAACCAAGCTCGATCTTAGCTTTCTTT. It yields the protein CASSQPSSILAFF.

There are many counts of this clonotype. J is TRBJ2-2 and V is TRBV20-1, with TRBD2 matching over 10 bases. After removal of 0 bases from V and 6 bases from J, the junction contained 10 bases not matched to a gene. Per germline, CDR1 DFQATT and CDR2 SNEGSKA (reference sequence). This CDR3 has 17 amino acids. DNA for the CDR3: TGCAGTGCTAGAGATGGCCTAGCGGGAGCCACCGCCGGGGAGCTGTTTTTT. It yields the protein CSARDGLAGATAGELFF.

The chain recombines TRBV6-5 with TRBJ1-2; D remains unclear. V was clipped by 4 bases and J by 8 bases, with 14 bases between them. Looked up from germline, CDR1 is MNHEY and CDR2 is SVGAGI. The CDR3 is made up of 13 amino acids. Written as DNA, the CDR3 is TGTGCCAGCAGTTCCTCCTGGCAGGAGGGCTACACCTTC. Its translation: CASSSSWQEGYTF.